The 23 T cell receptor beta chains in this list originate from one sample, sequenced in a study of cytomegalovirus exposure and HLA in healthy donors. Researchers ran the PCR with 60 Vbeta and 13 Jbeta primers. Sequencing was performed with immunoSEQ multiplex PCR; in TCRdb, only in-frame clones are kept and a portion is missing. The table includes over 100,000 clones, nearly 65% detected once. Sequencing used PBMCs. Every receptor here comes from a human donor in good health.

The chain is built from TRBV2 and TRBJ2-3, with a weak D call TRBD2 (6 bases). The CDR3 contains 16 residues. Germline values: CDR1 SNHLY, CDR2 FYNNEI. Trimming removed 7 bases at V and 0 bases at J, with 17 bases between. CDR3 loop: CASTYLSGTSTDTQYF. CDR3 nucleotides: TGTGCCAGCACCTATCTTAGCGGAACTAGCACAGATACGCAGTATTTT.

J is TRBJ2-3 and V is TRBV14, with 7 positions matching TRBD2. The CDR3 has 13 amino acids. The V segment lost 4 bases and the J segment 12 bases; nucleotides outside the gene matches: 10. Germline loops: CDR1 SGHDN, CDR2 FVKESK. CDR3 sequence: CASSPELGGSQYF. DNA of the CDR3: TGTGCCAGCAGCCCGGAATTGGGAGGGTCCCAGTATTTT.

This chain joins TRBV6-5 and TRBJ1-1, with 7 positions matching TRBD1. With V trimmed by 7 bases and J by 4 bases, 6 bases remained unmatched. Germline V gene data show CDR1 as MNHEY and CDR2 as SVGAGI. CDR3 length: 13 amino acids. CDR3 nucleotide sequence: TGTGCCAGCACGGCAGGGGGAGGCACTGAAGCTTTCTTT. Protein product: CASTAGGGTEAFF.

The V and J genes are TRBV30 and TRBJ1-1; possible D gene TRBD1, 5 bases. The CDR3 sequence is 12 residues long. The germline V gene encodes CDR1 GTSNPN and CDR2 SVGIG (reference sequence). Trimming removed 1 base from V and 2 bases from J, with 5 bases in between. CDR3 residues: CAWSGGNTEAFF. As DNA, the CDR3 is TGTGCCTGGAGTGGGGGCAACACTGAAGCTTTCTTT.

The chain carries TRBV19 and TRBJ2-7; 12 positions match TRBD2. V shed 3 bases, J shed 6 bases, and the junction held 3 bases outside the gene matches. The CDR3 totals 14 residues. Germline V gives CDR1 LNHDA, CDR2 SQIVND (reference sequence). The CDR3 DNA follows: TGTGCCAGTAGTATCGGACTAGCGGGATTCGAGCAGTACTTC. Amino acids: CASSIGLAGFEQYF.

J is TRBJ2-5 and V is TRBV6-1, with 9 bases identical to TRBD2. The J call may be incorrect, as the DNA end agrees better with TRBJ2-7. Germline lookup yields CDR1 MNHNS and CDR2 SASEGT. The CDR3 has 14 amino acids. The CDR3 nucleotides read TGTGCCAGCAGTGACGGCCTAGCGGGATACGAGCAGTACTTC. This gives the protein CASSDGLAGYEQYF.

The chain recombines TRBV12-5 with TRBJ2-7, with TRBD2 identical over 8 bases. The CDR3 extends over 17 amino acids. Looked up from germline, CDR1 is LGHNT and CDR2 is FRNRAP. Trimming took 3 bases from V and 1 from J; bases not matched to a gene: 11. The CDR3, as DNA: TGTGCTAGTGGTTTTGGCCCCGGGGGGGAAGCGTCCTACGAGCAGTACTTC. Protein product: CASGFGPGGEASYEQYF.

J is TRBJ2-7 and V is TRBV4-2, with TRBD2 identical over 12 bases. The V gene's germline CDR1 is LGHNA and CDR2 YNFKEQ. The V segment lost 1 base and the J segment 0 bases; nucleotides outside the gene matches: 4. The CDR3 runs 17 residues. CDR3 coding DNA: TGTGCCAGCAGCCAAGGACTAGCGGGAGCGATCTCCTACGAGCAGTACTTC. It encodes CASSQGLAGAISYEQYF.

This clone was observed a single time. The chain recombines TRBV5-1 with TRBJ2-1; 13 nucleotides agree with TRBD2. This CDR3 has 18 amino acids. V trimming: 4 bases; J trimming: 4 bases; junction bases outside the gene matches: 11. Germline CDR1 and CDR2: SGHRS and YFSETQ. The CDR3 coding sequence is TGCGCCAGCAGCCCTACAACTCGACTAGCGGGAGGATACAATGAGCAGTTCTTC. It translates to CASSPTTRLAGGYNEQFF.

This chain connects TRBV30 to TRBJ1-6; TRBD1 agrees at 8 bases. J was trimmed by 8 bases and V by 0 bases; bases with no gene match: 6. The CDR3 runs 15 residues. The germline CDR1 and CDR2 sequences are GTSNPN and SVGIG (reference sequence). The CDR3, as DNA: TGTGCCTGGAGTGTACTTCCGGACAGGGATTCACCCCTCCACTTT. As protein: CAWSVLPDRDSPLHF.

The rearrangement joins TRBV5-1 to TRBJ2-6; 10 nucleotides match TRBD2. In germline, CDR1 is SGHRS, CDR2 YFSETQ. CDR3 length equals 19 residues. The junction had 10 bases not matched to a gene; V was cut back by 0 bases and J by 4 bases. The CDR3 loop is CASSLGGLAWAVGANVLTF. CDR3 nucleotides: TGCGCCAGCAGCTTGGGGGGACTAGCGTGGGCGGTCGGGGCCAACGTCCTGACTTTC.

The CDR3 nucleotides are TGTGCCAGCAGTCCCCCTCCGCTCCTCGGGGGGGCATACGAGCAGTACTTC. Protein: CASSPPPLLGGAYEQYF. This chain joins TRBV28 and TRBJ2-7, with 8 bases matching TRBD2. Germline CDR1 reads MDHEN; CDR2 reads SYDVKM. CDR3 size: 17 residues. The V segment lost 5 bases and the J segment 4 bases; nucleotides outside the gene matches: 16.

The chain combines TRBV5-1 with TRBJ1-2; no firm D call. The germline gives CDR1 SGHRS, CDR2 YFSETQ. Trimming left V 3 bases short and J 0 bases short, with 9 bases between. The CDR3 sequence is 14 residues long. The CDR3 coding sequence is TGCGCCAGCAGCTCATACATGCCTAACTATGGCTACACCTTC. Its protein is CASSSYMPNYGYTF.

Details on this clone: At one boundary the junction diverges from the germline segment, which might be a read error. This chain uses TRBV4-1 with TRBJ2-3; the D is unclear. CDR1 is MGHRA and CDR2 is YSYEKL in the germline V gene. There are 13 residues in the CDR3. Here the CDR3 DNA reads TGCGCCAGCAGCCAAACCCACACAGATACGCAATATTTT. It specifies CASSQTHTDTQYF.

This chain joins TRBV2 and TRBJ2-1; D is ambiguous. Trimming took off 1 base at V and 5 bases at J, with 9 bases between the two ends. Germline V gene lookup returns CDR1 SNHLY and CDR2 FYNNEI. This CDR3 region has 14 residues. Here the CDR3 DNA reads TGTGCCAGCAGTGAAGATTGGCCCCACAATGAGCAGTTCTTC. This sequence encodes CASSEDWPHNEQFF.

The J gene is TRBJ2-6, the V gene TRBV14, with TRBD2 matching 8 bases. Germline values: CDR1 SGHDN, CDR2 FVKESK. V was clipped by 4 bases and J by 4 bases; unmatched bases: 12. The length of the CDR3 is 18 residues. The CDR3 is CASSRGAGEGSGANVLTF. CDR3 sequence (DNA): TGTGCCAGCAGCCGAGGAGCGGGAGAGGGTTCCGGGGCCAACGTCCTGACTTTC.

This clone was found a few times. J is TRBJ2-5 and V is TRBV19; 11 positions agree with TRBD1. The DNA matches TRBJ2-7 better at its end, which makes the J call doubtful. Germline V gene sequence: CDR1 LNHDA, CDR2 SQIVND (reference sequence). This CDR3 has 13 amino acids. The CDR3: CASADRGLTEQYF. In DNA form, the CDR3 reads TGTGCCAGCGCGGACAGGGGGCTAACCGAGCAGTACTTC.

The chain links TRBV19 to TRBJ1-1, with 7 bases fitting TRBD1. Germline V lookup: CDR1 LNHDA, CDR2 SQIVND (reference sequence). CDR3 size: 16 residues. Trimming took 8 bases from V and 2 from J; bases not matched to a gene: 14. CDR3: CASWGQGGRTNTEAFF. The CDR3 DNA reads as TGTGCCAGTTGGGGGCAGGGGGGAAGAACAAACACTGAAGCTTTCTTT.

The CDR3 DNA sequence: TGTGCCAGCAGCCCCACTAGCGGGAGGAGGCATGAGCAGTTCTTC. Translated: CASSPTSGRRHEQFF. The chain couples TRBV7-3 to TRBJ2-1; 12 bases fit TRBD2. The CDR3 is 15 residues long. J was trimmed by 8 bases and V by 5 bases; bases with no gene match: 7. CDR1 and CDR2 (germline): SGHTA, FQGTGA.

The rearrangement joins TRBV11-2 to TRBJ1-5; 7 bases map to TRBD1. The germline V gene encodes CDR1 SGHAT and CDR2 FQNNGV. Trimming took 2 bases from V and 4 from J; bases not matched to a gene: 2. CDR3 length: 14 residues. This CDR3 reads CASSLKQGNQPQHF. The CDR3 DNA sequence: TGTGCCAGCAGCTTAAAACAGGGGAATCAGCCCCAGCATTTT.

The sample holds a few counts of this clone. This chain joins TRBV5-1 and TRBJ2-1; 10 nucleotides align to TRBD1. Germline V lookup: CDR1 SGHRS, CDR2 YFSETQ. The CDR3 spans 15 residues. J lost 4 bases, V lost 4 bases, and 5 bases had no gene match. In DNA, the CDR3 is TGCGCCAGCAGCATGGGACAGGGGACGTACAATGAGCAGTTCTTC. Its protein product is CASSMGQGTYNEQFF.

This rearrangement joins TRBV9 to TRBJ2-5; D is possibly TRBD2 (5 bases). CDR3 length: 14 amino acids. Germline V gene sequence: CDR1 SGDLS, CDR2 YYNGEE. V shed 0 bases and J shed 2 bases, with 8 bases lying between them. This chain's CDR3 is CASSVGGVQETQYF. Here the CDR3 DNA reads TGTGCCAGCAGCGTAGGGGGAGTGCAAGAGACCCAGTACTTC.

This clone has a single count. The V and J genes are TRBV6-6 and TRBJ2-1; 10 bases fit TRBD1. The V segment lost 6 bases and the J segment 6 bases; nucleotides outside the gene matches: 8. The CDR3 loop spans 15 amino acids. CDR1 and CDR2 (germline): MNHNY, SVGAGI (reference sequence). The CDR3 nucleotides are TGTGCCAGCAGGCCCGGGACAGGGGCCGTCAATGAGCAGTTCTTC. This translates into CASRPGTGAVNEQFF.